These T cell receptor beta chains were read from a single sample in a study of beta chain features in type 1 diabetes. The data were produced by immunoSEQ multiplex PCR, yet TCRdb's version contains in-frame clones alone and is incomplete. Among under 400,000 clones listed, around 12% were seen once. Sequencing was carried out using naive CD4+ T cells from blood. The receptors derive from a man aged 18 to 30 in good health. Each CDR3 is given with its conserved first and last residue.

CDR3aa: CASSRDRADYGYTF; v_gene: TRBV14; j_gene: TRBJ1-2
CDR3aa: CASSSETGSWNEQYF; v_gene: TRBV5-6; j_gene: TRBJ2-7
CDR3aa: CASNTEGQGFVGELFF; v_gene: TRBV28; j_gene: TRBJ2-2
CDR3aa: CASSPRLGLHGYTF; v_gene: TRBV28; j_gene: TRBJ1-2
CDR3aa: CATSRDIGATNEKLFF; v_gene: TRBV15; j_gene: TRBJ1-4
CDR3aa: CASSRRNTEAFF; v_gene: TRBV9; j_gene: TRBJ1-1
CDR3aa: CASSLMDRESMPQHF; v_gene: TRBV28; j_gene: TRBJ1-5
CDR3aa: CASSADWIREQYF; v_gene: TRBV25-1; j_gene: TRBJ2-7
CDR3aa: CASSRGSGGNEQFF; v_gene: TRBV11-2; j_gene: TRBJ2-1
CDR3aa: CASSLSGTYTGELFF; v_gene: TRBV7-9; j_gene: TRBJ2-2
CDR3aa: CASSQRNSRGSGANVLTF; v_gene: TRBV4-3; j_gene: TRBJ2-6
CDR3aa: CASSGQGYGQPQHF; v_gene: TRBV28; j_gene: TRBJ1-5
CDR3aa: CASSYPPGRGSETQYF; v_gene: TRBV28; j_gene: TRBJ2-5
CDR3aa: CASSWRTGAGANVLTF; v_gene: TRBV5-4; j_gene: TRBJ2-6
CDR3aa: CASSGGQGPFRGYTF; v_gene: TRBV5-6; j_gene: TRBJ1-2
CDR3aa: CASSYVQGARKYF; v_gene: TRBV6-5; j_gene: TRBJ2-7
CDR3aa: CASSYIGRDREKLFF; v_gene: TRBV6-6; j_gene: TRBJ1-4
CDR3aa: CASSLGGQGSKTQYF; v_gene: TRBV5-1; j_gene: TRBJ2-5
CDR3aa: CASSLGTAYNEQFF; v_gene: TRBV5-1; j_gene: TRBJ2-1
CDR3aa: CASSPSGTGVNYGYTF; v_gene: TRBV18; j_gene: TRBJ1-2
CDR3aa: CASSGRVDEKLFF; v_gene: TRBV5-1; j_gene: TRBJ1-4
CDR3aa: CAWSRPGLRGQAFF; v_gene: TRBV30; j_gene: TRBJ1-1
CDR3aa: CASSFEEQFF; v_gene: TRBV7-9; j_gene: TRBJ2-1
CDR3aa: CASSPLGTGETGELFF; v_gene: TRBV14; j_gene: TRBJ2-2
CDR3aa: CASSLVGGLNTEAFF; v_gene: TRBV7-2; j_gene: TRBJ1-1
CDR3aa: CASRMRDPSTGELFF; v_gene: TRBV7-2; j_gene: TRBJ2-2
CDR3aa: CASSSPFSAGYYEQYF; v_gene: TRBV27; j_gene: TRBJ2-7
CDR3aa: CASSLADTQYF; v_gene: TRBV4-2; j_gene: TRBJ2-3
CDR3aa: CASSTRQGGYNEQFF; v_gene: TRBV7-8; j_gene: TRBJ2-1